This T cell receptor (beta chain) was captured in a study of control samples from healthy donors and cancer patients. Clones were read by immunoSEQ multiplex PCR, and TCRdb kept only the in-frame ones, dropping some. The table shows 35,000 to 55,000 clones, with about 89% occurring only once. Sequencing was done on a sample of PBMCs. This clonotype originated in a woman in her sixties with lung cancer.

This chain's CDR3 is CASSPTGAEGTDTQYF. In DNA, the CDR3 is TGTGCCAGCAGTCCCACAGGGGCCGAGGGGACAGATACGCAGTATTTT. This rearrangement joins TRBV28 to TRBJ2-3; TRBD1 matches at 7 bases. Germline V gene lookup returns CDR1 MDHEN and CDR2 SYDVKM. Trimming at V came to 5 bases and at J to 3 bases, leaving 11 bases not matched to a gene. The CDR3 loop spans 16 amino acids.